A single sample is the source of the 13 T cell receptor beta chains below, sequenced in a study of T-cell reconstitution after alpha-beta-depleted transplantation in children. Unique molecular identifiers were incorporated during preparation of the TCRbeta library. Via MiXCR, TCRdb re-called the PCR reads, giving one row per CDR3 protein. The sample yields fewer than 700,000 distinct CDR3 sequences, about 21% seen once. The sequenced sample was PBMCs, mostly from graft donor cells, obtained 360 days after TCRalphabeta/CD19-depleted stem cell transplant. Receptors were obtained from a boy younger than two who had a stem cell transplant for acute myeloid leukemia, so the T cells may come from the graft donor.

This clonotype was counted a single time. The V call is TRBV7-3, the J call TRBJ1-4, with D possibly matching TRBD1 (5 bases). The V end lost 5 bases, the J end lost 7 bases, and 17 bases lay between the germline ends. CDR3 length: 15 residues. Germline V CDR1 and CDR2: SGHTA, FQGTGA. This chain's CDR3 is CASSLSGALAEKLFF. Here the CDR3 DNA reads TGTGCCAGCAGCCTATCCGGGGCCTTAGCTGAAAAACTGTTTTTT.

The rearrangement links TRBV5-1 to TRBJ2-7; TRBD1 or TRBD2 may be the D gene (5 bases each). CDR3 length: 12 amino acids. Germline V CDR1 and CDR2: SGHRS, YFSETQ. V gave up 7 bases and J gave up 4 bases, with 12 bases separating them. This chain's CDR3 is CASSRGEYEQYF. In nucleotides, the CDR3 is TGCGCCAGCTCCCGAGGGGAATACGAGCAGTACTTC.

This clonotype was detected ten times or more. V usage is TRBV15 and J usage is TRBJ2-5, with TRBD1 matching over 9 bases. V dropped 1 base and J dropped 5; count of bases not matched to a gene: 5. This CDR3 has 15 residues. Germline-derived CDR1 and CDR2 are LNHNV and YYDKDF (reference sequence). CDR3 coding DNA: TGTGCCACCAGCAGAGGGGACAGGGCTAGGGAGACCCAGTACTTC. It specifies CATSRGDRARETQYF.

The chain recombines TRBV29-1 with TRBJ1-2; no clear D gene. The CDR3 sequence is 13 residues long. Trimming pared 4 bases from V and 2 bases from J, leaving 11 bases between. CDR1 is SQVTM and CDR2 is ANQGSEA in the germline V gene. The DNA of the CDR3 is TGCAGCGTTGCGGCCACCGGAAACTATGGCTACACCTTC. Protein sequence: CSVAATGNYGYTF.

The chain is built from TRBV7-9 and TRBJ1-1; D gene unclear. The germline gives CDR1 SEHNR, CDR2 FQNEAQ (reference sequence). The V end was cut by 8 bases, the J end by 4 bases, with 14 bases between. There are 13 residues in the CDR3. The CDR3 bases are TGTGCCAGCGGGGTAACGGAGAGCACTGAAGCTTTCTTT. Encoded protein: CASGVTESTEAFF.

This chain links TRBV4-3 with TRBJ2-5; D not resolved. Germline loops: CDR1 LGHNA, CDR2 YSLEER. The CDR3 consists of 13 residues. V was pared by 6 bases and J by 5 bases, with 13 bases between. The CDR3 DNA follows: TGCGCCAGCAGTTCCCGGAGTGGGGAGACCCAGTACTTC. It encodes CASSSRSGETQYF.

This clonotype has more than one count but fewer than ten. The CDR3 region has the DNA TGTGCCAGCAGTTCCGGACCGATTACGAATACGCAGTATTTT. The encoded protein is CASSSGPITNTQYF. The chain recombines TRBV12-3 or TRBV12-4 with TRBJ2-3; unclear D gene. The germline V and J ends were trimmed by 4 bases and 7 bases, with 15 bases remaining between them. The CDR3 is 14 amino acids.

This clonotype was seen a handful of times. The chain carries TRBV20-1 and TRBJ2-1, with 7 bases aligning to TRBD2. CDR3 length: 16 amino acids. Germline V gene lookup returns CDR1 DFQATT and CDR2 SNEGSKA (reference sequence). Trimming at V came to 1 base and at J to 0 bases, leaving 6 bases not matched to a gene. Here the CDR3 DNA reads TGCAGTGCTAGAGCCGGAGCGGGGTACTCCTACAATGAGCAGTTCTTC. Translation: CSARAGAGYSYNEQFF.

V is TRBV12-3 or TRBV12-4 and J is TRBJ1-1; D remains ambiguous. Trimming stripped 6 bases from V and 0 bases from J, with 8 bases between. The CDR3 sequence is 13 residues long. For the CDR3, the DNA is TGTGCCAGCAGGTATCAGCTGAACACTGAAGCTTTCTTT. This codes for CASRYQLNTEAFF.

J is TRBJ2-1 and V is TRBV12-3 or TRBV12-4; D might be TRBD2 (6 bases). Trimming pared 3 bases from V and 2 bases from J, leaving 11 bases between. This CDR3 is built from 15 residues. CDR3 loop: CASSFEAGPYNEQFF. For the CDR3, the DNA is TGTGCCAGCAGTTTCGAGGCGGGGCCCTACAATGAGCAGTTCTTC.

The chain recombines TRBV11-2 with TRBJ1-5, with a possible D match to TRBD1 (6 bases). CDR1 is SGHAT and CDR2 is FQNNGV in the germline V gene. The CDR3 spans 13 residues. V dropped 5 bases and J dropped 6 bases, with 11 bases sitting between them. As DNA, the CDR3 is TGTGCCAGCAGCCCCAACAGGGCTCAGCCCCAGCATTTT. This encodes CASSPNRAQPQHF. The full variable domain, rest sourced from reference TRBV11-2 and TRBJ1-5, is EAGVAQSPRYKIIEKRQSVAFWCNPISGHATLYWYQQILGQGPKLLIQFQNNGVVDDSQLPKDRFSAERLKGVDSTLKIQPAKLEDSAVYLCASSPNRAQPQHFGDGTRLSIL.

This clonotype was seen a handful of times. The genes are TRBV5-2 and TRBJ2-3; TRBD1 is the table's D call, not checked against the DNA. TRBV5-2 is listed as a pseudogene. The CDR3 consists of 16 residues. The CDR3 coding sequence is TGTGCCAGGGGCCCCCGGGACCCCTACTACACAGATACGCAGTATTTT. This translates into CARGPRDPYYTDTQYF.

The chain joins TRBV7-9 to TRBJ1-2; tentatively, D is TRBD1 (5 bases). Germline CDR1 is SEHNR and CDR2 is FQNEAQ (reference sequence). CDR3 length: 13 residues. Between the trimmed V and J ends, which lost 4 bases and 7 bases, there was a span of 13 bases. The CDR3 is CASSSGTPAGYTF. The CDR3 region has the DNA TGTGCCAGCAGCTCCGGGACGCCGGCTGGCTACACCTTC. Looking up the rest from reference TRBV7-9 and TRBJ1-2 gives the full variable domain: DTGVSQNPRHKITKRGQNVTFRCDPISEHNRLYWYRQTLGQGPEFLTYFQNEAQLEKSRLLSDRFSAERPKGSFSTLEIQRTEQGDSAMYLCASSSGTPAGYTFGSGTRLTVV.